This T cell receptor (beta chain) was identified during a study of T cell changes during pregnancy in multiple sclerosis. Profiled with immunoSEQ multiplex PCR; TCRdb holds only in-frame clones, not every one. Of some 55,000 clones in the sample, 91% are singletons; the top ten hold over 1%. The CDR3 loop spans 11 amino acids. CDR1 and CDR2 from the germline V gene are SNHLY and FYNNEI. Between the trimmed V and J ends, which lost 8 bases and 4 bases, there was a span of 7 bases. The clonotype was recovered from a female donor in good health, enrolled as a control in a pregnancy study. Specimen: peripheral blood, collected after pregnancy. V usage is TRBV2 and J usage is TRBJ2-3; D unclear. The CDR3 loop is CASVQADTQYF. CDR3 nucleotides: TGTGCCAGCGTCCAGGCAGATACGCAGTATTTT. The full variable domain, with the rest looked up from reference TRBV2 and TRBJ2-3, is EPEVTQTPSHQVTQMGQEVILRCVPISNHLYFYWYRQILGQKVEFLVSFYNNEISEKSEIFDDQFSVERPDGSNFTLKIRSTKLEDSAMYFCASVQADTQYFGPGTRLTVL.